These T cell receptor beta chains were read from a single sample in a study of human CD8 memory T cell subsets. TCRdb reworked the 5' RACE reads into one entry per CDR3 protein, no DNA. The repertoire table contains roughly 7,000 distinct CDR3 sequences. The sequenced sample consisted of CD8+ stem-like memory T cells (TSCM and TCM) sorted from PBMCs. The receptors derive from a human donor in good health. Both conserved end residues are part of each CDR3. Size tells how often a clone was seen (once, few, many) or the class of an expanded clone, and some rows leave it out.

size	V	J	CDR3
.	TRBV29-1	TRBJ2-7	CSVGRDTVYEQYF
.	TRBV7-8	TRBJ2-5	CASSLAGAGGQETQYF
.	TRBV3-1	TRBJ2-3	CASSPIGNTDTQYF
.	TRBV2	TRBJ2-7	CANTARGKAAYEQYF
.	TRBV7-2	TRBJ2-7	CASSLAGGYYEQYF
.	TRBV28	TRBJ2-1	CASSGVYPEQFF
medium-sized	TRBV5-1	TRBJ1-5	CASSLGDAGGEPQHF
.	TRBV5-1	TRBJ2-6	CASSLDAGELTGANVLTF
.	TRBV29-1	TRBJ1-1	CSVYPRGTEAFF
.	TRBV20-1	TRBJ2-1	CSSDRDNHNEQFF
.	TRBV14	TRBJ1-2	CASSPGASLYGYTF
medium-sized	TRBV7-8	TRBJ2-5	CASSLDGLWETQYF
.	TRBV28	TRBJ2-5	CASSLVDFGETQYF
.	TRBV13	TRBJ2-5	CASSFGLGGETQYF
.	TRBV5-6	TRBJ1-1	CASSSSRGEAFF
.	TRBV7-9	TRBJ2-7	CASSARDRGYEQYF
.	TRBV7-9	TRBJ2-1	CASSLKISAREGVHEQFF
.	TRBV10-2	TRBJ2-7	CASKLGIYEQYF
.	TRBV19	TRBJ2-7	CASSETTSGTYEQYF
.	TRBV15	TRBJ1-2	CATSPRTGPLGYTF
.	TRBV7-9	TRBJ2-1	CASSLAAGVEDEQFF
.	TRBV28	TRBJ1-2	CASSPGGAYGYTF
.	TRBV2	TRBJ2-3	CASSEAGVSTDTQYF
large	TRBV19	TRBJ2-1	CASRGDGEQFF
.	TRBV12-3/TRBV12-4	TRBJ2-1	CASSLGGLLYNEQFF
.	TRBV20-1	TRBJ2-1	CSARDGDRGLYNEQFF
.	TRBV28	TRBJ1-1	CASSFKGLTEAFF
.	TRBV7-9	TRBJ2-1	CASSLDLAGEQFF
.	TRBV12-3/TRBV12-4	TRBJ1-1	CASSLKFGARAFF
.	TRBV29-1	TRBJ2-7	CSATSGRNEQYF
large	TRBV25-1	TRBJ1-1	CASSEGYGNTEAFF
.	TRBV5-1	TRBJ2-7	CASSFSGGPTYEQYF
.	TRBV28	TRBJ1-1	CASIFSGGRLNTEAFF
.	TRBV28	TRBJ2-1	CASKGGRSSYNEQFF
.	TRBV3-1	TRBJ2-5	CASSRRGPRETQYF
.	TRBV7-3	TRBJ2-1	CASSLRDSPYNEQFF
.	TRBV29-1	TRBJ2-3	CSGLAGYGTDTQYF
.	TRBV20-1	TRBJ2-7	CSARGRDLRGEQYF
.	TRBV14	TRBJ2-2	CASSLLTEATGELFF
.	TRBV28	TRBJ2-5	CASSPRGADQETQYF
.	TRBV14	TRBJ1-1	CARIQGNVGPEAFF
.	TRBV27	TRBJ2-1	CASSKGDEQFF
.	TRBV19	TRBJ1-1	CASSQHWTAPNTEAFF
.	TRBV7-8	TRBJ2-7	CASSSPWTGANEQYF
.	TRBV19	TRBJ2-2	CASSITSANTGELFF
.	TRBV28	TRBJ1-2	CASSDRNTNYGYTF
.	TRBV5-4	TRBJ1-5	CASSFWGQHNQPQHF
.	TRBV3-1	TRBJ2-5	CASSQDVGNRETQYF
medium-sized	TRBV7-2	TRBJ1-4	CASSPLPGRGEKLFF
.	TRBV9	TRBJ2-5	CASSERTSPQETQYF
.	TRBV28	TRBJ2-2	CALKDRYTGELFF
medium-sized	TRBV11-2	TRBJ2-5	CASSLAPYQETQYF
.	TRBV28	TRBJ2-7	CASSWGGSYEQYF
.	TRBV7-9	TRBJ1-1	CASSLTGLGWTEAFF
.	TRBV27	TRBJ1-1	CASRQATEAFF
.	TRBV4-1	TRBJ2-7	CASSQDLAGVYEQYF
.	TRBV7-9	TRBJ2-7	CASRPQQGYEQYF
.	TRBV9	TRBJ1-2	CASGNEDSNYGYTF
medium-sized	TRBV12-3/TRBV12-4	TRBJ2-5	CASSLRLAGEETQYF